This T cell receptor beta chain emerged from a study of T cell repertoires in cytomegalovirus infection. Study overall: Indications of both CMV infection and matching HLA type were provided by public TCR beta signatures. Study results and limitations: HLA-C-restricted CMV-specific TCR beta clonotypes were dominant in the ex vivo response. The study identified carriers of CMV plus the relevant HLA from cumulative public TCR beta family frequency.

V gave up 4 bases and J gave up 5 bases; unmatched junction bases: 7. The CDR3 length is 15 residues. CDR1 and CDR2 (germline): SEHNR, FQNEAQ (reference sequence). TCRdb re-called the reads with MiXCR, one entry per CDR3 protein. The sample gives about 230,000 distinct CDR3 sequences, approximately 24% of which show up once; approximately 18% is in the top ten. The sample holds a few counts of this clonotype. Its antigen remains unknown. This sequence joins TRBV7-9 and TRBJ2-1, with 8 nucleotides matching TRBD2. The TCR originated in a human donor in good health (CMV status not recorded). Some clones in this sample may be carry-over from other donors' samples. Sequencing was done on a sample of CD8+ T cells from PBMCs. CDR3 in amino acids: CASSSIGTRDNEQFF. The CDR3 DNA sequence: TGTGCCAGCAGCTCGATCGGGACTAGAGACAATGAGCAGTTCTTC.